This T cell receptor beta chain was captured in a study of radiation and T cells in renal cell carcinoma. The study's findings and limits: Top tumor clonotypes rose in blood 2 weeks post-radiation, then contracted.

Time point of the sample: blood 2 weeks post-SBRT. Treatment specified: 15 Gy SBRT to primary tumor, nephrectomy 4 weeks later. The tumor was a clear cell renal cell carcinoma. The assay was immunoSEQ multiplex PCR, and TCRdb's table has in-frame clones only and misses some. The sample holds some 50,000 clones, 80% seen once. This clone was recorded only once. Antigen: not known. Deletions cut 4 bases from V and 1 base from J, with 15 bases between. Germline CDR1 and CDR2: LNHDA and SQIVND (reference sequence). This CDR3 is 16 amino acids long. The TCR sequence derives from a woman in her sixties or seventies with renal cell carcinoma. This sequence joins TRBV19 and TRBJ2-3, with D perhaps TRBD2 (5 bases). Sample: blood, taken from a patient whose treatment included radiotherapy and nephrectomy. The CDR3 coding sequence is TGTGCCAGTAGTAAGCAAGTAAGGACTGGCACAGATACGCAGTATTTT. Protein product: CASSKQVRTGTDTQYF.